The 11 T cell receptor beta chains below were found in one sample sequenced in a study of lymphopenia after photon versus proton radiotherapy. Only in-frame clones appear in the TCRdb table, and some are missing; sequencing was by immunoSEQ multiplex PCR. In the table there are 53,000 or so clones, 80% to 90% of which are singletons. The starting material was peripheral blood, obtained from a patient treated with photon-based radiotherapy. These receptors originate from a man over 45 with gastric cancer.

This chain's CDR3 is CASSQVGSGGRGYNEQFF. In DNA, the CDR3 is TGTGCCAGCAGCCAAGTCGGGTCAGGCGGGAGGGGGTACAATGAGCAGTTCTTC. The chain is built from TRBV4-2 and TRBJ2-1; 9 positions match TRBD2. This CDR3 region has 18 residues. Germline values: CDR1 LGHNA, CDR2 YNFKEQ. The V gene end was trimmed by 1 base and the J gene end by 4 bases; junction bases not matched to a gene: 11.

This clone was picked up one time. The chain links TRBV13 to TRBJ2-7; TRBD1 might be the D (5 bases). This CDR3 has 13 residues. CDR1 and CDR2 (germline): PRHDT, FYEKMQ (reference sequence). The V end lost 5 bases, the J end lost 6 bases, and 14 bases lay between the germline ends. In DNA, the CDR3 is TGTGCCAGCAGCCAGAGCACAGGTCGCGAGCAGTACTTC. It codes for CASSQSTGREQYF.

The V call is TRBV7-9, the J call TRBJ2-5; 9 nucleotides agree with TRBD2. The junction had 8 bases not matched to a gene; V was cut back by 4 bases and J by 5 bases. This CDR3 has 15 residues. The germline V gene has CDR1 SEHNR and CDR2 FQNEAQ (reference sequence). The CDR3 is CASSSSGGPRETQYF. CDR3 DNA: TGTGCCAGCAGCTCCAGCGGGGGGCCCCGGGAGACCCAGTACTTC.

This clone was counted only a few times. The chain is built from TRBV6-1 and TRBJ2-7; D possibly corresponds to TRBD2 (6 bases). Deletions cut 7 bases from V and 3 bases from J, with 16 bases between. This CDR3 is 14 amino acids long. Germline assignment: CDR1 MNHNS and CDR2 SASEGT. The CDR3 protein is CASKIREDFYEQYF. CDR3 nucleotides: TGTGCCAGCAAAATCAGGGAGGACTTCTACGAGCAGTACTTC.

Written as DNA, the CDR3 is TGCAGCGTTGAGACTTCTGGAAACACCATATATTTT. Translating gives CSVETSGNTIYF. The chain is built from TRBV29-1 and TRBJ1-3, with unresolved D. The CDR3 runs 12 residues. Germline lookup yields CDR1 SQVTM and CDR2 ANQGSEA. Trimming stripped 3 bases from V and 1 base from J, with 4 bases between. The complete variable domain, with remaining parts taken from reference TRBV29-1 and TRBJ1-3, reads SAVISQKPSRDICQRGTSLTIQCQVDSQVTMMFWYRQQPGQSLTLIATANQGSEATYESGFVIDKFPISRPNLTFSTLTVSNMSPEDSSIYLCSVETSGNTIYFGEGSWLTVV.

The chain is built from TRBV2 and TRBJ1-3; 10 bases line up with TRBD1. The J segment lost 3 bases and the V segment lost 6 bases, leaving 14 bases of the junction unmatched. The CDR3 totals 18 residues. Germline V gene data show CDR1 as SNHLY and CDR2 as FYNNEI. The CDR3, as DNA: TGTGCCAGCAGCGTTTGGGGGACCGGGACAGGGGTTGGAAACACCATATATTTT. This translates into CASSVWGTGTGVGNTIYF.

The genes are TRBV6-5 and TRBJ1-4; 7 nucleotides align to TRBD1. V was pared by 2 bases and J by 7 bases, with 10 bases of the junction left unmatched. The CDR3 spans 16 residues. CDR1 MNHEY and CDR2 SVGAGI come from the germline V gene. This CDR3 reads CASSYLPDRVVEKLFF. As DNA, the CDR3 is TGTGCCAGCAGTTACCTTCCTGACAGGGTAGTTGAAAAACTGTTTTTT.

This chain connects TRBV18 to TRBJ2-3, with 7 bases that match TRBD2. V lost 1 base and J lost 2; bases outside the gene matches: 6. This CDR3 region has 16 residues. Germline V gives CDR1 KGHSH, CDR2 LQKENI. The DNA for the CDR3 is TGTGCCAGCTCACCACGTAGCGGGCCGATCACAGATACGCAGTATTTT. Translation gives CASSPRSGPITDTQYF. Based on the CDR3 plus reference TRBV18 and TRBJ2-3, the full variable domain is NAGVMQNPRHLVRRRGQEARLRCSPMKGHSHVYWYRQLPEEGLKFMVYLQKENIIDESGMPKERFSAEFPKEGPSILRIQQVVRGDSAAYFCASSPRSGPITDTQYFGPGTRLTVL.

About this clone itself: The sample has other DNA sequences that encode this CDR3 too. This rearrangement joins TRBV19 to TRBJ1-1, with 8 positions matching TRBD1. The ends lost 6 bases at V and 2 bases at J; junction bases unmatched: 5. The germline V gene has CDR1 LNHDA and CDR2 SQIVND (reference sequence). CDR3 length: 14 amino acids. The CDR3 DNA reads as TGTGCCAGTAGCCTACAGGGGGGAAACACTGAAGCTTTCTTT. Amino acids: CASSLQGGNTEAFF.

The chain recombines TRBV4-1 with TRBJ2-1, with D tentatively TRBD1 or TRBD2 (7 bases each). This CDR3 is 15 amino acids long. V gave up 4 bases and J gave up 4 bases, with 14 bases separating them. Germline V lookup: CDR1 MGHRA, CDR2 YSYEKL. The CDR3 sequence: CASSRRGDSYNEQFF. Here the CDR3 DNA reads TGCGCCAGCAGCCGCCGGGGGGACAGTTACAATGAGCAGTTCTTC.

The chain uses TRBV27 and TRBJ2-5; no reliable D call. This CDR3 comprises 13 residues. Trimming pared 6 bases from V and 1 base from J, leaving 9 bases between. Per germline, CDR1 MNHEY and CDR2 SMNVEV (reference sequence). The CDR3 sequence: CASSVRRQETQYF. The CDR3 DNA is TGTGCCAGCAGCGTACGCCGCCAAGAGACCCAGTACTTC.